This T cell receptor beta chain was obtained from a study of T cell responses to AZD1222 COVID-19 vaccine. The repertoire was sequenced with immunoSEQ multiplex PCR; TCRdb's copy has only in-frame clones and lacks some. The sample holds 85,000 to 120,000 clones; almost 90% are singletons and the top ten take approximately 5%. Findings of the study overall: CD4 TCRs associated with vaccination spanned spike, dominating at 160-218 and 743-854. Baseline seropositivity characterized only six AZD1222 recipients. Two AZD1222 administrations were followed by greater Spike-specific TCR breadth and depth.

With V trimmed by 4 bases and J by 2 bases, 6 bases remained unmatched. Germline V gene lookup returns CDR1 LNHDA and CDR2 SQIVND (reference sequence). This CDR3 is 16 amino acids long. Remarks on this clone: Its antigen is undetermined.

The source is an adult in good health. Source: peripheral blood, taken on day 0 of AZD1222 vaccination. The genes are TRBV19 and TRBJ1-5; 9 bases match TRBD1. The CDR3 is CASSTYRTGGNQPQHF. The CDR3 DNA is TGTGCCAGTAGTACATACCGGACAGGGGGCAATCAGCCCCAGCATTTT.